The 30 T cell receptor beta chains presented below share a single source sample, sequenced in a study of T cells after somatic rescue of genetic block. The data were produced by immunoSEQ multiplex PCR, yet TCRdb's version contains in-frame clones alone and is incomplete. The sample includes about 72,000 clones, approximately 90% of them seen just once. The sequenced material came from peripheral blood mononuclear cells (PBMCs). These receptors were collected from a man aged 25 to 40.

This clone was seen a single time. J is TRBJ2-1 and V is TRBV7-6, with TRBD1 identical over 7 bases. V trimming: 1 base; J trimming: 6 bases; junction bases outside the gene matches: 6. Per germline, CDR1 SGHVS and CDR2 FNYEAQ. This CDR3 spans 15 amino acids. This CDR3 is CASSLGQGEGNEQFF. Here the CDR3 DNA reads TGTGCCAGCAGCTTAGGACAGGGAGAGGGCAATGAGCAGTTCTTC. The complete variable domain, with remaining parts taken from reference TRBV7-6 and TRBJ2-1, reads GAGVSQSPRYKVTKRGQDVALRCDPISGHVSLYWYRQALGQGPEFLTYFNYEAQQDKSGLPNDRFSAERPEGSISTLTIQRTEQRDSAMYRCASSLGQGEGNEQFFGPGTRLTVL.

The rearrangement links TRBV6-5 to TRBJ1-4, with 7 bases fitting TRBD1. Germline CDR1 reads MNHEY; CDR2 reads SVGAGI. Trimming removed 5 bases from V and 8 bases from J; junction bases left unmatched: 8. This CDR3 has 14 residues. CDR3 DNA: TGTGCCAGCAGTAGGGGGCAGGGGAACGAAAAACTGTTTTTT. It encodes CASSRGQGNEKLFF.

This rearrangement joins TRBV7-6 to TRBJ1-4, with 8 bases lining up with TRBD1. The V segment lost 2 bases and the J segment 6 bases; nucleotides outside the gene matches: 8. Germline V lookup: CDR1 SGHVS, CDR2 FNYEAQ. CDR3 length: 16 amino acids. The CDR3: CASSLRTGPVDEKLFF. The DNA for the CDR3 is TGTGCCAGCAGCTTACGGACAGGGCCGGTCGATGAAAAACTGTTTTTT.

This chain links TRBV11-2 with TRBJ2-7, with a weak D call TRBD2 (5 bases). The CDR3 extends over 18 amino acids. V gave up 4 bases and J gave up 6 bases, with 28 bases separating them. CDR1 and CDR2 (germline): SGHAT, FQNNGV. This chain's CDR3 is CASSSLIGRKGPTSEQYF. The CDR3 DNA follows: TGTGCCAGCAGCTCCCTGATTGGCAGGAAAGGCCCTACTAGCGAGCAGTACTTC.

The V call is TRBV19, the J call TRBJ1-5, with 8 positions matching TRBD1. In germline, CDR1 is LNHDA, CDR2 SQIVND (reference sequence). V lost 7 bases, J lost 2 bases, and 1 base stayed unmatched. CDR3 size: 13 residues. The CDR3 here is CASTDRGNQPQHF. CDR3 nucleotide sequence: TGTGCCAGTACGGACAGGGGCAATCAGCCCCAGCATTTT.

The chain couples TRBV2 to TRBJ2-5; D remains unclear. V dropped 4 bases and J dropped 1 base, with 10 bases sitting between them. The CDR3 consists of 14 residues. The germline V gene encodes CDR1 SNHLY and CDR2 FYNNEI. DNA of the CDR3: TGTGCCAGCAGTGGGGGAAGGTTCCAAGAGACCCAGTACTTC. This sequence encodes CASSGGRFQETQYF.

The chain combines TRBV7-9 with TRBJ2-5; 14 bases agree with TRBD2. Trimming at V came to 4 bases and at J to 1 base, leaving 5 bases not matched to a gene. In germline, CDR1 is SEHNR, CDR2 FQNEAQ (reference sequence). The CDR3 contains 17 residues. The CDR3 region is CASSWGLAGAGQETQYF. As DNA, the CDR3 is TGTGCCAGCAGCTGGGGACTAGCGGGGGCCGGCCAAGAGACCCAGTACTTC.

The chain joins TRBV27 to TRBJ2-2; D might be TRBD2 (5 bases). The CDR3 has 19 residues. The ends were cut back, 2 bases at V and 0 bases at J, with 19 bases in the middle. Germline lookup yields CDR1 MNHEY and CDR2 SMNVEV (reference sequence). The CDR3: CASSLRILGLSANTGELFF. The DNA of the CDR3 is TGTGCCAGCAGTTTAAGGATCCTAGGACTCAGCGCGAACACCGGGGAGCTGTTTTTT.

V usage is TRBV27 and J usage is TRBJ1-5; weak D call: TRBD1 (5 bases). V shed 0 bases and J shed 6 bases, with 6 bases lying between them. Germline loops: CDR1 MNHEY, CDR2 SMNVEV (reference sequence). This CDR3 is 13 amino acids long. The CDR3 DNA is TGTGCCAGCAGTTTATCGGGGGGTCAGCCCCAGCATTTT. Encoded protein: CASSLSGGQPQHF.

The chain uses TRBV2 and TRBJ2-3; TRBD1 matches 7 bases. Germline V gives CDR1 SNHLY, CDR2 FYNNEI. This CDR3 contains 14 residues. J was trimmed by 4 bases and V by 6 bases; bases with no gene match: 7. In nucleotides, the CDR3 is TGTGCCAGCAGCACAGGGGCCAACGCAGATACGCAGTATTTT. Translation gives CASSTGANADTQYF.

The CDR3 spells CASSPPPQPETQYF. Here the CDR3 DNA reads TGTGCCAGCTCACCCCCACCCCAACCCGAGACCCAGTACTTC. The rearrangement uses TRBV18 and TRBJ2-5, with unresolved D. The germline V gene encodes CDR1 KGHSH and CDR2 LQKENI. CDR3 length equals 14 residues. Trimming pared 3 bases from V and 5 bases from J, leaving 13 bases between.

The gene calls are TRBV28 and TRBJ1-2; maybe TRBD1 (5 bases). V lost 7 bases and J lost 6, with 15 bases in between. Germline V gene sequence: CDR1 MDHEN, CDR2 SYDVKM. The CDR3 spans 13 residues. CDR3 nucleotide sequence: TGTGCCAGCATCCCTCTCGGGGGAAATGGCTACACCTTC. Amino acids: CASIPLGGNGYTF.

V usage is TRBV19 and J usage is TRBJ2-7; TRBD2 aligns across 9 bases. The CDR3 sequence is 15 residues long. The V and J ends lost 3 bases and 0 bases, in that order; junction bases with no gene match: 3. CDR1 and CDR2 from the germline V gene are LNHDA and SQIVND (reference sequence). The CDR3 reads CASSISGRLSYEQYF. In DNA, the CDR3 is TGTGCCAGTAGTATCAGCGGGAGGCTCTCCTACGAGCAGTACTTC.

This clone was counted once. The CDR3 sequence: CASSLGELEAFF. The CDR3 DNA reads as TGTGCCAGCAGTTTGGGGGAGCTTGAAGCTTTCTTT. The V call is TRBV28, the J call TRBJ1-1, with D maybe TRBD1 (5 bases). Trimming stripped 3 bases from V and 7 bases from J, with 9 bases between. This CDR3 comprises 12 residues. The V gene's germline CDR1 is MDHEN and CDR2 SYDVKM. The variable domain in full, with the rest retrieved from reference TRBV28 and TRBJ1-1, is DVKVTQSSRYLVKRTGEKVFLECVQDMDHENMFWYRQDPGLGLRLIYFSYDVKMKEKGDIPEGYSVSREKKERFSLILESASTNQTSMYLCASSLGELEAFFGQGTRLTVV.

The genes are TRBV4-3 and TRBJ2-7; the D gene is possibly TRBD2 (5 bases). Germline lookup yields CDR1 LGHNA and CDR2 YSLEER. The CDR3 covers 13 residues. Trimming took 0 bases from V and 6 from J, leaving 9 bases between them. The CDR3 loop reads CASSQDHGVEQYF. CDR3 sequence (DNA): TGCGCCAGCAGCCAAGATCACGGGGTCGAGCAGTACTTC.

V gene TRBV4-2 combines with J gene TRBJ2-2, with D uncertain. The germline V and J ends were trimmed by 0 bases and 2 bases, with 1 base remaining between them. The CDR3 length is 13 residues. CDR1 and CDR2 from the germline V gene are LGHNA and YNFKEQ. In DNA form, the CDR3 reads TGTGCCAGCAGCCAAGACAACACCGGGGAGCTGTTTTTT. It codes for CASSQDNTGELFF.

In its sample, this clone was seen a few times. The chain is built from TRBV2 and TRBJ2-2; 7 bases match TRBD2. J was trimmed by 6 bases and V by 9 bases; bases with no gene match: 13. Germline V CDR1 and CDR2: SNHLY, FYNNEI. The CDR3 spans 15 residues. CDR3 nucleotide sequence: TGTGCCAGTGGTACTAGCGCGAAGGGCGCCGGGGAGCTGTTTTTT. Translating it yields CASGTSAKGAGELFF.

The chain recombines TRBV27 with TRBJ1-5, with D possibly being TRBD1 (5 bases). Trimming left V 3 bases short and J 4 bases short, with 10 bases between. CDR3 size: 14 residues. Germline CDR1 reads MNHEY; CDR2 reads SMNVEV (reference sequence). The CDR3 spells CASSLSEGNQPQHF. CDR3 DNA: TGTGCCAGCAGTTTGAGTGAGGGGAATCAGCCCCAGCATTTT.

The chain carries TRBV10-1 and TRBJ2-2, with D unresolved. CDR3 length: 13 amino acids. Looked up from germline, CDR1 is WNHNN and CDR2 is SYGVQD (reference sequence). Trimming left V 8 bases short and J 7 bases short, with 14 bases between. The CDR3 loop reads CASPIFRDGELFF. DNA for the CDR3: TGCGCCAGCCCCATTTTCCGTGACGGGGAGCTGTTTTTT.

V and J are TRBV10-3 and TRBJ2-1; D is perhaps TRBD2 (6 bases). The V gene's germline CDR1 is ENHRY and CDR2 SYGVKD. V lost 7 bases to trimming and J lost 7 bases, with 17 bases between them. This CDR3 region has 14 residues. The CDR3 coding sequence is TGTGCCATCAACGGGGGTGGTTTGGGGAATGAGCAGTTCTTC. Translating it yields CAINGGGLGNEQFF.

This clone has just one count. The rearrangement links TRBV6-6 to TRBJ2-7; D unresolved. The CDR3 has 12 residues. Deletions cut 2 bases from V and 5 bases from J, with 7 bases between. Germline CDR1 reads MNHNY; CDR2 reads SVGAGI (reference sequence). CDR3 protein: CASSYERHEQYF. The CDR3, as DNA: TGTGCCAGCAGTTACGAGCGACACGAGCAGTACTTC.

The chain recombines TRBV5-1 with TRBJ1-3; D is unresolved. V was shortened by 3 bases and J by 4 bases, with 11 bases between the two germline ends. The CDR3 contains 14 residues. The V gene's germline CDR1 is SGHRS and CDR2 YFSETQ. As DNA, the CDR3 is TGCGCCAGCAGCTCTACTGGCCCGGGAAACACCATATATTTT. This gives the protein CASSSTGPGNTIYF.

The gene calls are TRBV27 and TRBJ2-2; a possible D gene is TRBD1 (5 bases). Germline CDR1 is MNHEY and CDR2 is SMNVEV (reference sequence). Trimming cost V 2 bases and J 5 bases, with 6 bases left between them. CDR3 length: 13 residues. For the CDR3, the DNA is TGTGCCAGCAGTTTACAGGGAACCGGGGAGCTGTTTTTT. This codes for CASSLQGTGELFF.

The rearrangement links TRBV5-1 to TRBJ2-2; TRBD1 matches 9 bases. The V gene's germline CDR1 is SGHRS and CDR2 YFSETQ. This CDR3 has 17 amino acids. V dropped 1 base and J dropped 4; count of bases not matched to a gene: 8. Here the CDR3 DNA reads TGCGCCAGCAGCTTGCCCGGGACAGGGAGGATCACCGGGGAGCTGTTTTTT. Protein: CASSLPGTGRITGELFF.

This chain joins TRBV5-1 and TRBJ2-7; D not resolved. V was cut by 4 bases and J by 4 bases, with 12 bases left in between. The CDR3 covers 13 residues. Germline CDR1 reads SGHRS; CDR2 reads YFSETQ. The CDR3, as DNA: TGCGCCAGCAGCCAGGACGCACCGTACGAGCAGTACTTC. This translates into CASSQDAPYEQYF. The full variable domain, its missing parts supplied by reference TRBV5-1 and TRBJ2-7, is KAGVTQTPRYLIKTRGQQVTLSCSPISGHRSVSWYQQTPGQGLQFLFEYFSETQRNKGNFPGRFSGRQFSNSRSEMNVSTLELGDSALYLCASSQDAPYEQYFGPGTRLTVT.

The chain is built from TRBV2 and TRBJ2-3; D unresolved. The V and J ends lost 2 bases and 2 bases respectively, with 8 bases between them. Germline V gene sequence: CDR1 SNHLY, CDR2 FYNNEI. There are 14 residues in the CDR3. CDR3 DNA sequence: TGTGCCAGCAGTGAATCCGCTTTCACAGATACGCAGTATTTT. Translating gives CASSESAFTDTQYF.

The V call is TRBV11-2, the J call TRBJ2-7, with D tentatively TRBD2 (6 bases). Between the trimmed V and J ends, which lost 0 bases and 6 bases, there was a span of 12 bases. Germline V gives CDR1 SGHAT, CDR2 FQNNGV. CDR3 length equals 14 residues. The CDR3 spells CASSLERGGSEQYF. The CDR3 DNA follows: TGTGCCAGCAGCTTAGAACGTGGGGGGAGCGAGCAGTACTTC.

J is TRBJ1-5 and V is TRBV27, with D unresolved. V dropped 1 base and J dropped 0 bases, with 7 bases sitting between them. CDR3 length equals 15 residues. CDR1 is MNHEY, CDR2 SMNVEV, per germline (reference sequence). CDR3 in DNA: TGTGCCAGCAGTTTATACCAGCCTAGCAATCAGCCCCAGCATTTT. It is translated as CASSLYQPSNQPQHF.

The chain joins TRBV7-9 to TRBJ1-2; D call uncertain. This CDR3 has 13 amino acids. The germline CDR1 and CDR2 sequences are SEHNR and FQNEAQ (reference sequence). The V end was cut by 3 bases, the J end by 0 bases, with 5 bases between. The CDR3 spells CASSFNTNYGYTF. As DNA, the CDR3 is TGTGCCAGCAGCTTTAACACTAACTATGGCTACACCTTC. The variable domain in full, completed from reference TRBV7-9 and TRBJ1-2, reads DTGVSQNPRHKITKRGQNVTFRCDPISEHNRLYWYRQTLGQGPEFLTYFQNEAQLEKSRLLSDRFSAERPKGSFSTLEIQRTEQGDSAMYLCASSFNTNYGYTFGSGTRLTVV.

The CDR3 coding sequence is TGTGCCAGCAGCTTAGTCCTAGGGGGACAAGAGACCCAGTACTTC. Protein sequence: CASSLVLGGQETQYF. V is TRBV7-9 and J is TRBJ2-5; a possible D gene is TRBD1 (6 bases). The V gene's germline CDR1 is SEHNR and CDR2 FQNEAQ (reference sequence). CDR3 size: 15 residues. Trimming removed 1 base from V and 2 bases from J, with 11 bases in between.